Listed here are 23 T cell receptor beta chains from one sample, sequenced in a study of CD8+CD57+ T cells in acquired aplastic anemia. CDR3 and TCR beta VDJ profiling relied on genomic DNA as the template. TCRdb re-analysed the reads in MiXCR, keeping a single row per CDR3 protein. The sample holds 300,000 or so distinct CDR3 sequences, 50% to 70% seen once. The material sequenced was sorted CD4+, CD8+, or CD8+CD57+ T cells (not recorded which) from PBMCs. Every receptor here comes from a human donor with severe aplastic anemia or a healthy control (not recorded which).

About this clonotype: One end of the junction is discordant with germline, which a read error may explain. The gene calls are TRBV11-2 and TRBJ2-5; either TRBD1 or TRBD2 may fit D (6 bases each). Germline assignment: CDR1 SGHAT and CDR2 FQNNGV. CDR3 length equals 13 residues. Written as DNA, the CDR3 is TGTGCCGGCAGCTCAATAGGGGGGACGAACCAGTACTTC. It encodes CAGSSIGGTNQYF.

With regard to this clonotype: A much larger clonotype is one base distant, so this may be a read error. Here the CDR3 reads CASSLRESACEQYF. In DNA form, the CDR3 reads TGTGCCAGCAGCTTGCGTGAGTCTGCCTGCGAGCAGTACTTC. This chain links TRBV5-6 with TRBJ2-7; no firm D call. The CDR3 is 14 amino acids. Germline V gene data show CDR1 as SGHDT and CDR2 as YYEEEE. V lost 1 base, J lost 6 bases, and 14 bases lay in between.

This chain joins TRBV4-3 and TRBJ1-2; D not certain. In germline, CDR1 is LGHNA, CDR2 YSLEER. V dropped 1 base and J dropped 7 bases, with 13 bases sitting between them. The CDR3 runs 14 residues. CDR3 nucleotide sequence: TGCGCCAGCAGCCAAGCTGCGGTGCGTGGTGGCTACACCTTC. This translates into CASSQAAVRGGYTF.

The chain joins TRBV19 to TRBJ2-2; weak D call: TRBD2 (5 bases). The length of the CDR3 is 14 residues. Germline V gives CDR1 LNHDA, CDR2 SQIVND (reference sequence). V was cut by 11 bases and J by 0 bases, with 13 bases left in between. The CDR3 here is CAVSGNANTGELFF. Written as DNA, the CDR3 is TGTGCCGTATCCGGGAACGCGAACACCGGGGAGCTGTTTTTT. The whole variable domain, remainder taken from reference TRBV19 and TRBJ2-2, is DGGITQSPKYLFRKEGQNVTLSCEQNLNHDAMYWYRQDPGQGLRLIYYSQIVNDFQKGDIAEGYSVSREKKESFPLTVTSAQKNPTAFYLCAVSGNANTGELFFGEGSRLTVL.

This chain connects TRBV19 to TRBJ1-4, with TRBD1 identical over 9 bases. This CDR3 is 18 amino acids long. Germline values: CDR1 LNHDA, CDR2 SQIVND (reference sequence). The J segment lost 0 bases and the V segment lost 5 bases, leaving 10 bases of the junction unmatched. Written as DNA, the CDR3 is TGTGCCAGTAGTTTCCGGACAGGGGCGATAACAACTAATGAAAAACTGTTTTTT. Encoded protein: CASSFRTGAITTNEKLFF.

A remark on this clonotype: No conserved phenylalanine or tryptophan is present at the end of the CDR3, so a read error is the likely explanation. The DNA is left out, because the CDR3 cannot be placed on it with certainty; the CDR3 is given as TCRdb lists it. This chain uses TRBV7-2 with TRBJ2-7. Germline V gene lookup returns CDR1 SGHTA and CDR2 FQGNSA. The length of the CDR3 is 11 amino acids, counting both ends. The CDR3: CASRRRVGSYT.

This chain uses TRBV9 with TRBJ1-1; D ambiguous. V lost 5 bases, J lost 1 base, and 15 bases lay in between. Germline V lookup: CDR1 SGDLS, CDR2 YYNGEE. CDR3 length: 15 amino acids. The CDR3 region is CASSPALRPNTEAFF. In DNA, the CDR3 is TGTGCCAGCAGTCCAGCCCTCAGGCCGAACACTGAAGCTTTCTTT.

The rearrangement links TRBV9 to TRBJ1-2; weak D call: TRBD1 (6 bases). Germline CDR1 reads SGDLS; CDR2 reads YYNGEE. The length of the CDR3 is 14 residues. CDR3 loop: CVIIVTGHLYGYTF. In DNA form, the CDR3 reads TGTGTCATCATCGTGACGGGACACCTCTATGGCTACACCTTC.

This clonotype has only a few counts. The chain joins TRBV5-8 to TRBJ2-7; 9 positions agree with TRBD2. The CDR3 has 14 amino acids. The germline V gene encodes CDR1 SGHTS and CDR2 YDEGEE. The ends lost 4 bases at V and 6 bases at J; junction bases unmatched: 8. The DNA of the CDR3 is TGTGCCAGCAGCCTGCCGGGACTAGCTTCCGAGCAGTACTTC. Translating gives CASSLPGLASEQYF.

Ten or more counts support this clonotype. The rearrangement uses TRBV5-1 and TRBJ1-6, with 7 bases matching TRBD1. Germline values: CDR1 SGHRS, CDR2 YFSETQ. The CDR3 covers 14 residues. V gave up 4 bases and J gave up 5 bases; unmatched junction bases: 3. This chain's CDR3 is CASSEGTDNSPLHF. CDR3 in DNA: TGCGCCAGCAGCGAAGGGACAGATAATTCACCCCTCCACTTT.

This clonotype was counted many times. This chain joins TRBV6-6 and TRBJ1-5; D may be TRBD1 (6 bases). Germline V CDR1 and CDR2: MNHNY, SVGAGI (reference sequence). The V gene lost 2 bases and the J gene lost 3 bases, with 11 bases spanning the gap. The CDR3 extends over 15 amino acids. The CDR3, as DNA: TGTGCCAGCAGTTACGTGGGGGGCAACAATCAGCCCCAGCATTTT. This sequence encodes CASSYVGGNNQPQHF.

This chain joins TRBV10-3 and TRBJ2-2; perhaps TRBD1 as D (6 bases). Trimming took off 4 bases at V and 7 bases at J, with 10 bases between the two ends. CDR1 is ENHRY, CDR2 SYGVKD, per germline. This CDR3 has 13 amino acids. CDR3 in DNA: TGTGCCATCAGTGGGCCGGACAGCGGGGAGCTGTTTTTT. Translated: CAISGPDSGELFF.

The chain links TRBV7-2 to TRBJ2-7; D is unresolved. The CDR3 consists of 13 residues. V was trimmed by 5 bases and J by 3 bases, leaving 11 bases between them. Looked up from germline, CDR1 is SGHTA and CDR2 is FQGNSA. CDR3 protein: CASSTIRYYEQYF. CDR3 coding DNA: TGTGCCAGCAGCACGATCAGGTACTACGAGCAGTACTTC.

This clonotype was picked up many times. The gene calls are TRBV11-2 and TRBJ1-1; D is ambiguous. The CDR3 spans 14 residues. V was clipped by 2 bases and J by 8 bases, with 15 bases between them. Germline-derived CDR1 and CDR2 are SGHAT and FQNNGV. In DNA form, the CDR3 reads TGTGCCAGCAGCTTAAATCGCGTAGGGAGAGAAGCTTTCTTT. Translation gives CASSLNRVGREAFF.

Only a few counts were recorded for this clonotype. The J gene is TRBJ2-3, the V gene TRBV10-2; D is uncertain. Germline loops: CDR1 WSHSY, CDR2 SAAADI. CDR3 size: 15 residues. Trimming stripped 4 bases from V and 1 base from J, with 12 bases between. The CDR3 is CASSGGIPGTDTQYF. In DNA, the CDR3 is TGCGCCAGCAGTGGTGGTATCCCCGGCACAGATACGCAGTATTTT.

To note about this clonotype: This may be a read error, as it is one base from a much larger clone. The chain is built from TRBV30 and TRBJ1-1, with D perhaps matching TRBD1 (5 bases). This CDR3 region has 13 residues. Trimming took 4 bases from V and 1 from J, leaving 10 bases between them. CDR1 GTSNPN and CDR2 SVGIG come from the germline V gene (reference sequence). The CDR3 loop reads CAWTHRTNTEAFF. The CDR3 region has the DNA TGTGCCTGGACGCACAGGACGAACACTGAAGCTTTCTTT.

This clonotype was seen many times. The chain's CDR3 is CASSLAVKTEAFF. The CDR3 nucleotides read TGTGCCAGCAGCTTAGCAGTTAAGACTGAAGCTTTCTTT. The chain is built from TRBV7-2 and TRBJ1-1; D not certain. The CDR3 loop spans 13 amino acids. Germline V gene data show CDR1 as SGHTA and CDR2 as FQGNSA. V lost 0 bases to trimming and J lost 5 bases, with 7 bases between them.

The chain is built from TRBV6-5 and TRBJ1-2; the D gene is possibly TRBD1 (5 bases). V dropped 0 bases and J dropped 6 bases, with 8 bases sitting between them. The CDR3 consists of 13 residues. Per the germline V gene, CDR1 is MNHEY and CDR2 is SVGAGI. The chain's CDR3 is CASSYSGGDGYTF. Here the CDR3 DNA reads TGTGCCAGCAGTTACTCGGGGGGGGATGGCTACACCTTC.

There are a few counts of this clonotype. This chain connects TRBV2 to TRBJ2-5; tentatively, D is TRBD1 (6 bases). This CDR3 region has 13 residues. V lost 7 bases, J lost 0 bases, and 9 bases lay in between. Germline lookup yields CDR1 SNHLY and CDR2 FYNNEI. CDR3 in amino acids: CASNGQYQETQYF. CDR3 DNA sequence: TGTGCCAGCAACGGACAGTACCAAGAGACCCAGTACTTC.

This clonotype showed up just a few times. This sequence joins TRBV27 and TRBJ1-1; unclear D gene. The CDR3 consists of 13 residues. CDR1 and CDR2 from the germline V gene are MNHEY and SMNVEV (reference sequence). V dropped 8 bases and J dropped 0 bases, with 10 bases sitting between them. The CDR3 loop is CASGRFMNTEAFF. In DNA, the CDR3 is TGTGCCAGCGGACGGTTTATGAACACTGAAGCTTTCTTT.

The V gene is TRBV11-2, the J gene TRBJ2-1; D possibly corresponds to TRBD2 (6 bases). CDR1 is SGHAT, CDR2 FQNNGV, per germline. The CDR3 contains 15 residues. Between the trimmed V and J ends, which lost 6 bases and 5 bases, there was a span of 17 bases. The CDR3: CASRVPGTFNNEQFF. In nucleotides, the CDR3 is TGTGCCAGCAGGGTGCCCGGGACTTTTAACAATGAGCAGTTCTTC.

The V call is TRBV18, the J call TRBJ2-2, with D possibly being TRBD2 (5 bases). The germline V gene has CDR1 KGHSH and CDR2 LQKENI. Trimming left V 1 base short and J 0 bases short, with 9 bases between. The CDR3 is 16 residues long. CDR3 in amino acids: CASSPREFANTGELFF. For the CDR3, the DNA is TGTGCCAGCTCACCACGGGAGTTCGCGAACACCGGGGAGCTGTTTTTT.

This clonotype was seen ten or more times. The J gene is TRBJ1-2, the V gene TRBV28; 7 positions agree with TRBD1. CDR3 length: 15 amino acids. The V and J ends lost 6 bases and 7 bases, in that order; junction bases with no gene match: 14. Germline V gene sequence: CDR1 MDHEN, CDR2 SYDVKM. The CDR3 region has the DNA TGTGCCAGCAGGGTGGGGCAGGGGGGGAGGTTTGGCTACACCTTC. Amino acid sequence: CASRVGQGGRFGYTF.